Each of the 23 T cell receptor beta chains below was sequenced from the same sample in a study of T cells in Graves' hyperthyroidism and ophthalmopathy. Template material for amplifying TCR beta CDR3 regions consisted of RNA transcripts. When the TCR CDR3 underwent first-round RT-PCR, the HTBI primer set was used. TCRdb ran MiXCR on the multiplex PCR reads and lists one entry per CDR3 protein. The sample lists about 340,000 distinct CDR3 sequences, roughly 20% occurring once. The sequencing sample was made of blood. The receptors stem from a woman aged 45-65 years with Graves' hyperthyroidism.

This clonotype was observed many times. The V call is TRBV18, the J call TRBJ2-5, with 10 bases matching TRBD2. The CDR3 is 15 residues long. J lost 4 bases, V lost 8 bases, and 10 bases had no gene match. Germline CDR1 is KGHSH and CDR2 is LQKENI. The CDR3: CASVTSGKLAETQYF. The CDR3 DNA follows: TGTGCCAGCGTTACTAGCGGGAAGCTGGCAGAGACCCAGTACTTC.

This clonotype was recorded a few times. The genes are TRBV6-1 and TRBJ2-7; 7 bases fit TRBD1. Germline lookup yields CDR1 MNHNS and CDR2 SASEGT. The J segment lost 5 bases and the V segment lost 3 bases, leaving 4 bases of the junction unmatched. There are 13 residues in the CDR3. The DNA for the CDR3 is TGTGCCAGCAGTGAGGGCCAGGGGGACGAGCAGTACGTC. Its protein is CASSEGQGDEQYV.

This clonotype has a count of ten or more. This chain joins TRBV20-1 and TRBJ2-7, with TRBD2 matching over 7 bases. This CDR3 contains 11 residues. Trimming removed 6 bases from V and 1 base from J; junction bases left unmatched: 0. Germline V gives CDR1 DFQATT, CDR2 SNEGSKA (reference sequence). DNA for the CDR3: TGCAGTGCAGCGGGGTCCTACGAGCAGTACTTC. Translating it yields CSAAGSYEQYF.

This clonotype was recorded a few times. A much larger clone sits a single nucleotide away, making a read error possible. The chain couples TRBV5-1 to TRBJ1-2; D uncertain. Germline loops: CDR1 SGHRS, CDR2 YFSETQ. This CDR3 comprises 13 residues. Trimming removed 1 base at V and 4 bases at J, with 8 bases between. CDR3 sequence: CASSLPDTYGYTF. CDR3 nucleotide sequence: TGCGCCAGCAGCTTGCCTGACACCTATGGCTACACCTTC.

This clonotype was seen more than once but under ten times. The DNA of the CDR3 is TGTGCCAGCAGCTTGCCTAGCGGCTCAGATACGCAGTATTTT. Translating gives CASSLPSGSDTQYF. The rearrangement uses TRBV5-6 and TRBJ2-3, with TRBD2 matching 7 bases. CDR1 is SGHDT and CDR2 is YYEEEE in the germline V gene. V was pared by 1 base and J by 4 bases, with 3 bases of the junction left unmatched. The CDR3 runs to 14 residues. Drawing the rest from reference TRBV5-6 and TRBJ2-3, the complete variable domain is DAGVTQSPTHLIKTRGQQVTLRCSPKSGHDTVSWYQQALGQGPQFIFQYYEEEERQRGNFPDRFSGHQFPNYSSELNVNALLLGDSALYLCASSLPSGSDTQYFGPGTRLTVL.

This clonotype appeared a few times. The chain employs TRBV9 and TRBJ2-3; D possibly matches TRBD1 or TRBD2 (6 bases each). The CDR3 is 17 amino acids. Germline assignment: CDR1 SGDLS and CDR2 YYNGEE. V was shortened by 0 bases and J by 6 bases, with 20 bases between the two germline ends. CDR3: CASSVGGAWGAPDTQYF. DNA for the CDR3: TGTGCCAGCAGCGTAGGGGGAGCCTGGGGGGCGCCGGATACGCAGTATTTT.

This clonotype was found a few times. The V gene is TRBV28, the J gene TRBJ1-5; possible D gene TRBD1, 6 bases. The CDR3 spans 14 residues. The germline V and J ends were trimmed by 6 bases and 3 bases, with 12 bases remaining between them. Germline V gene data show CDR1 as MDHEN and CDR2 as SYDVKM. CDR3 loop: CASRPTGINQPQHF. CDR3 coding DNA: TGTGCCAGCAGGCCAACAGGGATCAATCAGCCCCAGCATTTT.

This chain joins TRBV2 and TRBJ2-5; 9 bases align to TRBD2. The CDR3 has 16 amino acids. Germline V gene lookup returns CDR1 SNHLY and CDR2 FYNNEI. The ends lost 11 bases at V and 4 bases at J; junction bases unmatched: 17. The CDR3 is CAGSGTEWTSVETQYF. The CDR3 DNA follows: TGTGCCGGGTCCGGGACTGAATGGACTAGCGTAGAGACCCAGTACTTC.

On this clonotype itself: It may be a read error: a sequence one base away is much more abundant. The chain's CDR3 is CASSPRTSPNTGELLF. Written as DNA, the CDR3 is TGTGCCAGCAGTCCTCGGACTAGCCCGAACACCGGGGAGCTGCTTTTT. The genes are TRBV12-3 or TRBV12-4 and TRBJ2-2, with 8 bases aligning to TRBD2. This CDR3 contains 16 residues.

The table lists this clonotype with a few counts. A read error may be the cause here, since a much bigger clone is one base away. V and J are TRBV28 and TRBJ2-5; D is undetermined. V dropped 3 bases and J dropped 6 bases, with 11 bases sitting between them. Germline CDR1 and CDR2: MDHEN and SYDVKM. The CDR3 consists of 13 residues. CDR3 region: CASSFSMAKTQYF. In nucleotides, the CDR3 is TGTGCCAGCAGTTTTAGCATGGCAAAGACCCAGTACTTC.

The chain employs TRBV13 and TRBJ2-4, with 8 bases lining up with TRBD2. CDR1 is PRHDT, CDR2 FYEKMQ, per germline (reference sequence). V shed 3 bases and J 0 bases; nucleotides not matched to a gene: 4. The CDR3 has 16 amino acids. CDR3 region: CASSLTSVLAKNIQYF. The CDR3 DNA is TGTGCCAGCAGCTTGACTAGCGTACTAGCCAAAAACATTCAGTACTTC. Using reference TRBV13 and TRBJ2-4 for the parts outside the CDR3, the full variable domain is AAGVIQSPRHLIKEKRETATLKCYPIPRHDTVYWYQQGPGQDPQFLISFYEKMQSDKGSIPDRFSAQQFSDYHSELNMSSLELGDSALYFCASSLTSVLAKNIQYFGAGTRLSVL.

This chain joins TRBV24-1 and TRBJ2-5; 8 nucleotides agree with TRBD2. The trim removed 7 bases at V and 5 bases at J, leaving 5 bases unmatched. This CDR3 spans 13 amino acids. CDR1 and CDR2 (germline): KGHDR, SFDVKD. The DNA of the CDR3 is TGTGCCACCAGCGGGGGGGCGAAGGAGACCCAGTACTTC. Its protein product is CATSGGAKETQYF.

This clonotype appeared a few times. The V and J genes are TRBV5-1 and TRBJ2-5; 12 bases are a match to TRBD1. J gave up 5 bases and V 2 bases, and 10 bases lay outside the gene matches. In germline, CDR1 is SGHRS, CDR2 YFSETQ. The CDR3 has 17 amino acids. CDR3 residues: CASSLSPGQGAGETQYF. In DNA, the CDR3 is TGCGCCAGCAGCTTATCGCCGGGACAGGGGGCGGGGGAGACCCAGTACTTC.

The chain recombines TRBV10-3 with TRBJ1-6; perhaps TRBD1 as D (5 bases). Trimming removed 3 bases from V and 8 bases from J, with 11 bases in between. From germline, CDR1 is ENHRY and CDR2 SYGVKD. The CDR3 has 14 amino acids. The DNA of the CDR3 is TGTGCCATCAGTGAATCAGGGACCCATTCACCCCTCCACTTT. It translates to CAISESGTHSPLHF.

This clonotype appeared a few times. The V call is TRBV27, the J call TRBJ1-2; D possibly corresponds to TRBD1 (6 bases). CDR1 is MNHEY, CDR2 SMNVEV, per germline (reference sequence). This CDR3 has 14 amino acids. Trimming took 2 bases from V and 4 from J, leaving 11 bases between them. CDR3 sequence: CASSLTGQLYGYTF. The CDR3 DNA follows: TGTGCCAGCAGTTTAACCGGACAGCTCTATGGCTACACCTTC.

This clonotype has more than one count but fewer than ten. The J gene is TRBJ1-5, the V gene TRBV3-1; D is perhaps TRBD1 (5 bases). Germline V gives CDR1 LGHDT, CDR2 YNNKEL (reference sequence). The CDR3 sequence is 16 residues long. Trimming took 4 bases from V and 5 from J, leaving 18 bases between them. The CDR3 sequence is CASSPGGGGVDQPQHF. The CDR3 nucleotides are TGTGCCAGCAGCCCCGGTGGCGGGGGGGTAGATCAGCCCCAGCATTTT. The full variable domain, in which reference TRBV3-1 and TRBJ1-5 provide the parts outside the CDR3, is DTAVSQTPKYLVTQMGNDKSIKCEQNLGHDTMYWYKQDSKKFLKIMFSYNNKELIINETVPNRFSPKSPDKAHLNLHINSLELGDSAVYFCASSPGGGGVDQPQHFGDGTRLSIL.

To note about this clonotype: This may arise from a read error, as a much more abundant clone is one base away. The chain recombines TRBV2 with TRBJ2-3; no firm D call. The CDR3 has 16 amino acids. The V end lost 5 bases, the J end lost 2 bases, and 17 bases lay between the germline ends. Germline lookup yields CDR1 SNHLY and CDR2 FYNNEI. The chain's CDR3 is CASSLGSGGSTDTQYF. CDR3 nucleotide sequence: TGTGCCAGCAGTTTAGGTAGTGGCGGATCCACAGATACGCAGTATTTT.

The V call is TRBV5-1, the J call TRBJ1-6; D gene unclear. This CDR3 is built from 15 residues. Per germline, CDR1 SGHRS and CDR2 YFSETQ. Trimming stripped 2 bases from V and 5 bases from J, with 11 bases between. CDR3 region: CASSFGVGNNSPLHF. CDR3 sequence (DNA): TGCGCCAGCAGCTTTGGGGTAGGGAATAATTCACCCCTCCACTTT. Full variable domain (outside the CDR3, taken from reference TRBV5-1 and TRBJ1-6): KAGVTQTPRYLIKTRGQQVTLSCSPISGHRSVSWYQQTPGQGLQFLFEYFSETQRNKGNFPGRFSGRQFSNSRSEMNVSTLELGDSALYLCASSFGVGNNSPLHFGNGTRLTVT.

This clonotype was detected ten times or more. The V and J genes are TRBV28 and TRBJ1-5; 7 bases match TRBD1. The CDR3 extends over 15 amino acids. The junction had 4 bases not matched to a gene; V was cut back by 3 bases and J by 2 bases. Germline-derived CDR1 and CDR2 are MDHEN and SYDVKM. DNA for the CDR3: TGTGCCAGCAGTTTCGACGGACAGGGCAATCAGCCCCAGCATTTT. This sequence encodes CASSFDGQGNQPQHF.

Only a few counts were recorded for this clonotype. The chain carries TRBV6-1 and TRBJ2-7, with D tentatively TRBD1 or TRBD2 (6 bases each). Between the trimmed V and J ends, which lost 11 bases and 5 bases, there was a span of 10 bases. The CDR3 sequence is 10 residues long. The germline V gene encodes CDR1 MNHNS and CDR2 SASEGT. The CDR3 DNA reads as TGTGCCCCCGGGGGCCACGAGCAGTACGTC. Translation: CAPGGHEQYV.

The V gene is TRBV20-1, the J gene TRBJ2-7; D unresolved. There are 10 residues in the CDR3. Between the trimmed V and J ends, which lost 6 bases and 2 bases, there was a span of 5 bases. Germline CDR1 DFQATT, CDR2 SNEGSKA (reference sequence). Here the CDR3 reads CSAGTYEQYF. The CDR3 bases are TGCAGTGCCGGTACCTACGAGCAGTACTTC.

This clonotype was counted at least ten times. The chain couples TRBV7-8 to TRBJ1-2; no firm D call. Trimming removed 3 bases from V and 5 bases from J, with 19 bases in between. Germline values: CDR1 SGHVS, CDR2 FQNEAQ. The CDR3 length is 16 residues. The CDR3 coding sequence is TGTGCCAGCAGCTTCGCGGTCTTAGGTGGTCGGTATGGCTACACCTTC. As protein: CASSFAVLGGRYGYTF.

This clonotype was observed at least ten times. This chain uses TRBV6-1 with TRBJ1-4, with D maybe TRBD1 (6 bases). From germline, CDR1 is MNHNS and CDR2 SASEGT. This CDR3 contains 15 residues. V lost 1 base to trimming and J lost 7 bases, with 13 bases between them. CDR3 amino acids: CASSEVGQRSEKLFF. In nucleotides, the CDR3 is TGTGCCAGCAGTGAAGTAGGACAGCGGAGTGAAAAACTGTTTTTT.